Below are 16 T cell receptor beta chains sequenced from a single sample in a study of control samples from healthy donors and cancer patients. Only in-frame clones appear in the TCRdb table, and some are missing; sequencing was by immunoSEQ multiplex PCR. This sample carries around 42,000 clones, around four fifths of them seen once, and the ten largest clones take roughly 50%. Sequences were obtained from blood. These receptors all come from a man between 60 and 75 years old in good health.

The J gene is TRBJ2-1, the V gene TRBV6-2 or TRBV6-3, with 13 bases identical to TRBD2. Trimming took 5 bases from V and 3 from J; bases not matched to a gene: 1. The germline V gene encodes CDR1 MNHEY and CDR2 SVGEGT. The CDR3 sequence is 15 residues long. CDR3 sequence: CASSRTSGGYNEQFF. The CDR3 DNA reads TGTGCCAGCAGTCGGACTAGCGGGGGCTACAATGAGCAGTTCTTC.

This sequence joins TRBV7-9 and TRBJ1-4, with D unclear. Trimming cost V 3 bases and J 7 bases, with 9 bases left between them. CDR1 and CDR2 (germline): SEHNR, FQNEAQ (reference sequence). CDR3 length: 13 residues. CDR3 amino acids: CASSLGGSEKLFF. The CDR3 DNA reads as TGTGCCAGCAGCTTGGGAGGCAGTGAAAAACTGTTTTTT.

The V gene is TRBV5-1, the J gene TRBJ2-1; D is perhaps TRBD1 or TRBD2 (5 bases each). The V end was cut by 0 bases, the J end by 2 bases, with 12 bases between. Germline-derived CDR1 and CDR2 are SGHRS and YFSETQ. This CDR3 is built from 16 residues. This chain's CDR3 is CASSLDRLAAYNEQFF. CDR3 sequence (DNA): TGCGCCAGCAGCTTGGACAGGCTAGCAGCCTACAATGAGCAGTTCTTC.

This chain connects TRBV11-2 to TRBJ2-7; D not resolved. The germline CDR1 and CDR2 sequences are SGHAT and FQNNGV. The CDR3 sequence is 15 residues long. The V end was cut by 5 bases, the J end by 7 bases, with 21 bases between. The CDR3: CASSQNALFRREQYF. The CDR3 coding sequence is TGTGCCAGCAGCCAAAACGCCTTGTTCCGTCGTGAGCAGTACTTC.

This rearrangement joins TRBV18 to TRBJ1-3; TRBD1 matches at 8 bases. Germline loops: CDR1 KGHSH, CDR2 LQKENI. V gave up 3 bases and J gave up 0 bases; unmatched junction bases: 7. This CDR3 is built from 17 residues. This CDR3 is CASSPPGQAFSGNTIYF. Written as DNA, the CDR3 is TGTGCCAGCTCACCGCCGGGACAGGCCTTCTCTGGAAACACCATATATTTT.

This chain uses TRBV18 with TRBJ1-1; D not certain. In germline, CDR1 is KGHSH, CDR2 LQKENI. The CDR3 length is 15 residues. V shed 8 bases and J shed 5 bases, with 21 bases lying between them. The DNA for the CDR3 is TGTGCCAGCAGCACCAATTCTCTCGATGGGACTGAAGCTTTCTTT. This codes for CASSTNSLDGTEAFF.

V is TRBV7-9 and J is TRBJ2-4; D might be TRBD1 (5 bases). V was clipped by 2 bases and J by 1 base, with 15 bases between them. Germline CDR1 is SEHNR and CDR2 is FQNEAQ (reference sequence). The CDR3 is 17 residues long. The CDR3 here is CASSLLAGKKAKNIQYF. In DNA form, the CDR3 reads TGTGCCAGCAGCTTACTCGCAGGGAAGAAGGCCAAAAACATTCAGTACTTC.

CDR3 amino acids: CASSRVNGDTIYF. In DNA form, the CDR3 reads TGTGCCAGCAGCCGAGTGAACGGGGACACCATATATTTT. The chain is built from TRBV5-6 and TRBJ1-3, with D hard to call. V was clipped by 4 bases and J by 8 bases, with 13 bases between them. The CDR3 is 13 residues long. Germline CDR1 SGHDT, CDR2 YYEEEE. Looking up the rest from reference TRBV5-6 and TRBJ1-3 gives the full variable domain: DAGVTQSPTHLIKTRGQQVTLRCSPKSGHDTVSWYQQALGQGPQFIFQYYEEEERQRGNFPDRFSGHQFPNYSSELNVNALLLGDSALYLCASSRVNGDTIYFGEGSWLTVV.

V and J are TRBV7-8 and TRBJ1-1; D call uncertain. Trimming removed 5 bases at V and 1 base at J, with 11 bases between. CDR3 length: 14 amino acids. The germline V gene has CDR1 SGHVS and CDR2 FQNEAQ. CDR3 sequence reads: CASSPPLGNTEAFF. The DNA for the CDR3 is TGTGCCAGCAGCCCACCCCTTGGGAACACTGAAGCTTTCTTT.

This chain uses TRBV19 with TRBJ2-2; 8 bases line up with TRBD1. Germline trimming cut 6 bases from V and 1 base from J; bases unmatched to any gene: 1. Germline V gene data show CDR1 as LNHDA and CDR2 as SQIVND (reference sequence). The CDR3 loop spans 14 amino acids. In nucleotides, the CDR3 is TGTGCCAGTAGGGGGACAGGGAACACCGGGGAGCTGTTTTTT. This sequence encodes CASRGTGNTGELFF.

The chain carries TRBV27 and TRBJ1-6; weak D call: TRBD1 (6 bases). The germline V gene has CDR1 MNHEY and CDR2 SMNVEV (reference sequence). The CDR3 contains 16 residues. The V and J ends lost 5 bases and 3 bases respectively, with 14 bases between them. The CDR3 spells CASSRQGGRYNSPLHF. The CDR3 DNA reads as TGTGCCAGCAGTCGCCAAGGGGGACGCTATAATTCACCCCTCCACTTT.

The chain has TRBV2 and TRBJ2-3, with D possibly called TRBD1 or TRBD2 (8 bases each). This CDR3 has 15 residues. Germline loops: CDR1 SNHLY, CDR2 FYNNEI. Between the trimmed V and J ends, which lost 8 bases and 4 bases, there was a span of 19 bases. This chain's CDR3 is CASGQGSGSSDTQYF. As DNA, the CDR3 is TGTGCCAGCGGACAGGGAAGCGGGAGCTCAGATACGCAGTATTTT.

Only one count was recorded for this clone. The chain is built from TRBV28 and TRBJ1-3; 8 nucleotides agree with TRBD1. Germline trimming cut 7 bases from V and 2 bases from J; bases unmatched to any gene: 4. This CDR3 region has 14 residues. Germline V gene data show CDR1 as MDHEN and CDR2 as SYDVKM. In nucleotides, the CDR3 is TGTGCCAGCACCGTGACAGGGGCTGGAAACACCATATATTTT. Residues: CASTVTGAGNTIYF.

This chain joins TRBV6-5 and TRBJ1-5; D gene uncertain. This CDR3 comprises 13 residues. Deletions cut 6 bases from V and 7 bases from J, with 13 bases between. Germline V gives CDR1 MNHEY, CDR2 SVGAGI. CDR3 in DNA: TGTGCCAGCAGCTCCCGGTTAGGGCAGCCCCAGCATTTT. This encodes CASSSRLGQPQHF.

The rearrangement joins TRBV15 to TRBJ1-5; D remains ambiguous. V lost 0 bases and J 3 bases, leaving 3 bases between the germline ends. Germline lookup yields CDR1 LNHNV and CDR2 YYDKDF (reference sequence). CDR3 length: 13 residues. DNA for the CDR3: TGTGCCACCAGCAGAGAAGCCAATCAGCCCCAGCATTTT. Translated: CATSREANQPQHF.

The V gene is TRBV6-1, the J gene TRBJ1-5; D may be TRBD1 (5 bases). This CDR3 is built from 16 residues. In germline, CDR1 is MNHNS, CDR2 SASEGT. Trimming cost V 2 bases and J 0 bases, with 11 bases left between them. For the CDR3, the DNA is TGTGCCAGCAGTGAAAATAGGGGATCTAGCAATCAGCCCCAGCATTTT. Translation gives CASSENRGSSNQPQHF.